The entry below describes one TCR beta chain. Cohort placement rested on clinical history that participants reported themselves. The sample originates from a study of blood T cell repertoires in COVID-19. Original processing notes: Reference gene primer amplification gave estimated nucleated cell counts. Assay: immunoSEQ multiplex PCR; the TCRdb copy retains only in-frame clones and omits some. The V and J calls and clone size are taken from that table; D and trimming were inferred from the DNA. Of a few hundred thousand clones detected, about 83% appear once; the ten largest clones hold 10%. The germline V gene encodes CDR1 LNHDA and CDR2 SQIVND (reference sequence). With V trimmed by 4 bases and J by 2 bases, 6 bases remained unmatched. The CDR3 is made up of 17 amino acids.

The specimen sequenced was PBMCs or T cells enriched from blood (not recorded which). The sequence was collected from a woman between 45 and 60 years old who had recovered from COVID-19. This chain links TRBV19 with TRBJ2-6, with TRBD1 matching 9 bases. CDR3 sequence (DNA): TGTGCCAGTAGTAGGACAGGGGAGGGCGCTGGGGCCAACGTCCTGACTTTC. This gives the protein CASSRTGEGAGANVLTF.